This entry describes one T cell receptor beta chain. This CDR3 has 15 residues. CDR1 is LNHDA and CDR2 is SQIVND in the germline V gene (reference sequence). V dropped 8 bases and J dropped 3; count of bases not matched to a gene: 9. This sample stems from a study of blood T cell repertoires in COVID-19. Study background: Acute and convalescent COVID-19 samples came from the United States, Italy and Spain. In each case, the material was cDNA or gDNA derived from T cells, B-cell-depleted T cells, or PBMCs.

As originally analysed: From reference gene primer amplification, estimates of nucleated cell counts were derived. TCRdb keeps only in-frame clones here, not all; method: immunoSEQ multiplex PCR. V, J and clone size were drawn from that table, and D and trimming were deduced from the DNA. The sample lists some 110,000 clones, roughly 83% occurring once. This clonotype was sampled from a man aged 25 to 40 with acute or convalescent COVID-19. The sequenced sample consisted of peripheral blood. V and J are TRBV19 and TRBJ1-5, with 8 bases that match TRBD1. DNA for the CDR3: TGTGCCAGTGGACGGGCAGGGGGCGTCAATCAGCCCCAGCATTTT. Translation: CASGRAGGVNQPQHF. The full variable domain, completed using reference TRBV19 and TRBJ1-5, is DGGITQSPKYLFRKEGQNVTLSCEQNLNHDAMYWYRQDPGQGLRLIYYSQIVNDFQKGDIAEGYSVSREKKESFPLTVTSAQKNPTAFYLCASGRAGGVNQPQHFGDGTRLSIL.